The 18 T cell receptor beta chains presented below share a single source sample, sequenced in a study of cytomegalovirus exposure and HLA in healthy donors. The PCR ran on 60 Vbeta and 13 Jbeta primers. Sequenced by immunoSEQ multiplex PCR; TCRdb stores in-frame clones only, minus some. This sample has around 140,000 clones, with more than 75% found just once. Sequencing was performed on PBMCs. All receptors come from a woman aged 45-65 years in good health and CMV-seropositive.

The CDR3 loop reads CASSPPGGTEYGYTF. The DNA of the CDR3 is TGTGCCAGCTCACCACCCGGGGGGACGGAATATGGCTACACCTTC. This chain connects TRBV18 to TRBJ1-2; tentatively, D is TRBD1 (5 bases). CDR3 length: 15 residues. V was pared by 0 bases and J by 5 bases, with 13 bases between. CDR1 and CDR2 (germline): KGHSH, LQKENI.

The V and J genes are TRBV2 and TRBJ1-4; 9 nucleotides match TRBD1. CDR1 is SNHLY and CDR2 is FYNNEI in the germline V gene. Losses at the gene ends were 7 bases for V and 7 bases for J; bases not matched to a gene: 13. This CDR3 region has 16 residues. CDR3 bases: TGTGCCAGCAAGTTTGGACCGGGACAGGGCGTTGAAAAACTGTTTTTT. Its translation: CASKFGPGQGVEKLFF.

CDR3 sequence reads: CASSPGWEGRNEQFF. The CDR3 DNA sequence: TGTGCCAGCAGCCCCGGCTGGGAGGGTCGGAATGAGCAGTTCTTC. V is TRBV9 and J is TRBJ2-1, with 7 bases aligning to TRBD2. Germline V gives CDR1 SGDLS, CDR2 YYNGEE. V lost 4 bases and J lost 7; bases outside the gene matches: 11. The CDR3 sequence is 15 residues long. Looking up the rest from reference TRBV9 and TRBJ2-1 gives the full variable domain: DSGVTQTPKHLITATGQRVTLRCSPRSGDLSVYWYQQSLDQGLQFLIQYYNGEERAKGNILERFSAQQFPDLHSELNLSSLELGDSALYFCASSPGWEGRNEQFFGPGTRLTVL.

A single count supports this clone. The chain recombines TRBV5-5 with TRBJ2-7, with TRBD2 matching 10 bases. The germline CDR1 and CDR2 sequences are SGHKS and YYEKEE (reference sequence). The CDR3 sequence is 15 residues long. V was pared by 2 bases and J by 7 bases, with 9 bases of the junction left unmatched. The CDR3 coding sequence is TGTGCCAGCAGCTTTGAGGGACTAGCGACGAGGGAGCAGTACTTC. As protein: CASSFEGLATREQYF. The whole variable domain, remainder taken from reference TRBV5-5 and TRBJ2-7, is DAGVTQSPTHLIKTRGQQVTLRCSPISGHKSVSWYQQVLGQGPQFIFQYYEKEERGRGNFPDRFSARQFPNYSSELNVNALLLGDSALYLCASSFEGLATREQYFGPGTRLTVT.

The CDR3 nucleotides are TGCGCCAGCTCTGATCCAGGGGGTGGCCAAGAGACCCAGTACTTC. Translating gives CASSDPGGGQETQYF. The rearrangement uses TRBV5-1 and TRBJ2-5; 7 positions agree with TRBD1. Germline assignment: CDR1 SGHRS and CDR2 YFSETQ. J lost 1 base, V lost 7 bases, and 10 bases had no gene match. This CDR3 is 15 amino acids long.

V is TRBV10-3 and J is TRBJ1-1; D perhaps matches TRBD1 (6 bases). There are 14 residues in the CDR3. Trimming shortened V by 6 bases and J by 1 base, and 12 bases separated the two germline ends. Germline V gene data show CDR1 as ENHRY and CDR2 as SYGVKD. The chain's CDR3 is CAIREAGANTEAFF. The CDR3 DNA reads TGTGCCATCAGGGAAGCAGGGGCGAACACTGAAGCTTTCTTT.

The genes are TRBV7-6 and TRBJ1-4; no reliable D call. The CDR3 has 15 amino acids. Germline V lookup: CDR1 SGHVS, CDR2 FNYEAQ. V was trimmed by 5 bases and J by 0 bases, leaving 10 bases between them. The CDR3 bases are TGTGCCAGCAGCCCGCACGAGGCAACTAATGAAAAACTGTTTTTT. Residues: CASSPHEATNEKLFF.

V gene TRBV30 combines with J gene TRBJ1-3; a weak D match, TRBD1 (5 bases). Germline values: CDR1 GTSNPN, CDR2 SVGIG (reference sequence). The CDR3 is 16 amino acids. V lost 0 bases to trimming and J lost 0 bases, with 12 bases between them. The CDR3 sequence is CAWSVEWGVSGNTIYF. In DNA, the CDR3 is TGTGCCTGGAGTGTAGAGTGGGGGGTCTCTGGAAACACCATATATTTT.

The V and J genes are TRBV19 and TRBJ2-7; 14 bases are shared with TRBD2. Looked up from germline, CDR1 is LNHDA and CDR2 is SQIVND (reference sequence). J was trimmed by 5 bases and V by 5 bases; bases with no gene match: 5. The CDR3 sequence is 15 residues long. The CDR3 is CASSLTGLAGDEQYF. DNA of the CDR3: TGTGCCAGTAGTCTGACGGGACTAGCGGGAGACGAGCAGTACTTC.

Only a few counts were recorded for this clone. This chain joins TRBV7-8 and TRBJ1-4, with a possible D match to TRBD1 (5 bases). The germline V gene encodes CDR1 SGHVS and CDR2 FQNEAQ. The CDR3 is 15 amino acids. V gave up 5 bases and J gave up 5 bases, with 15 bases separating them. CDR3 sequence: CASSPLWGGNEKLFF. DNA of the CDR3: TGTGCCAGCAGCCCACTCTGGGGGGGGAATGAAAAACTGTTTTTT.

This rearrangement joins TRBV7-2 to TRBJ1-6; TRBD1 aligns across 7 bases. The V segment lost 3 bases and the J segment 10 bases; nucleotides outside the gene matches: 6. CDR3 size: 14 residues. From germline, CDR1 is SGHTA and CDR2 FQGNSA. The CDR3 reads CASSFLRGRSPLHF. The CDR3 DNA sequence: TGTGCCAGCAGCTTCCTAAGGGGGCGCTCACCCCTCCACTTT.

The gene calls are TRBV19 and TRBJ1-5; 7 bases map to TRBD1. From germline, CDR1 is LNHDA and CDR2 SQIVND (reference sequence). The CDR3 loop spans 13 amino acids. V lost 6 bases, J lost 7 bases, and 6 bases stayed unmatched. CDR3 sequence reads: CASSGKGAQPQHF. The CDR3 DNA follows: TGTGCCAGTAGCGGGAAGGGGGCACAGCCCCAGCATTTT.

This clone was detected only a few times. The J gene is TRBJ1-5, the V gene TRBV15; a possible D gene is TRBD1 (6 bases). The CDR3 sequence is 19 residues long. V was shortened by 0 bases and J by 2 bases, with 20 bases between the two germline ends. The germline V gene has CDR1 LNHNV and CDR2 YYDKDF (reference sequence). CDR3 DNA sequence: TGTGCCACCAGCAGAGAGAGGGGGTCAGGGGCTCCAGGCAATCAGCCCCAGCATTTT. This sequence encodes CATSRERGSGAPGNQPQHF.

This chain connects TRBV7-9 to TRBJ1-2, with a possible D match to TRBD1 (5 bases). V was trimmed by 10 bases and J by 8 bases, leaving 14 bases between them. The germline CDR1 and CDR2 sequences are SEHNR and FQNEAQ (reference sequence). The CDR3 is 11 amino acids. CDR3 in DNA: TGTGCCATCGGGGGATCTTGGGGCTACACCTTC. As protein: CAIGGSWGYTF.

The chain couples TRBV11-2 to TRBJ2-6; D remains ambiguous. This CDR3 spans 16 amino acids. The V end was cut by 6 bases, the J end by 4 bases, with 16 bases between. In germline, CDR1 is SGHAT, CDR2 FQNNGV. The CDR3 region is CASRPRGDPGANVLTF. CDR3 bases: TGTGCCAGCAGACCCAGAGGAGACCCCGGGGCCAACGTCCTGACTTTC.

V usage is TRBV5-4 and J usage is TRBJ2-1, with 12 bases aligning to TRBD2. Per the germline V gene, CDR1 is SGHNT and CDR2 is YYREEE (reference sequence). V gave up 4 bases and J gave up 3 bases; unmatched junction bases: 5. The CDR3 length is 16 residues. The CDR3 sequence is CASSRTSGTNYNEQFF. CDR3 DNA sequence: TGTGCCAGCAGCCGGACTAGCGGGACTAACTACAATGAGCAGTTCTTC.

This clone was observed a handful of times. V is TRBV5-1 and J is TRBJ1-5; D may be TRBD1 (5 bases). Germline V CDR1 and CDR2: SGHRS, YFSETQ. V was cut by 6 bases and J by 7 bases, with 17 bases left in between. There are 14 residues in the CDR3. The CDR3 DNA sequence: TGCGCCAGCACACCCGACGCGGGGCAACAGCCCCAGCATTTT. This translates into CASTPDAGQQPQHF.

The rearrangement links TRBV19 to TRBJ1-5; 7 bases match TRBD1. Germline V gives CDR1 LNHDA, CDR2 SQIVND (reference sequence). The junction had 5 bases not matched to a gene; V was cut back by 8 bases and J by 4 bases. This CDR3 contains 13 residues. The CDR3 protein is CASGGTVNQPQHF. Written as DNA, the CDR3 is TGTGCCAGTGGTGGGACAGTTAATCAGCCCCAGCATTTT.